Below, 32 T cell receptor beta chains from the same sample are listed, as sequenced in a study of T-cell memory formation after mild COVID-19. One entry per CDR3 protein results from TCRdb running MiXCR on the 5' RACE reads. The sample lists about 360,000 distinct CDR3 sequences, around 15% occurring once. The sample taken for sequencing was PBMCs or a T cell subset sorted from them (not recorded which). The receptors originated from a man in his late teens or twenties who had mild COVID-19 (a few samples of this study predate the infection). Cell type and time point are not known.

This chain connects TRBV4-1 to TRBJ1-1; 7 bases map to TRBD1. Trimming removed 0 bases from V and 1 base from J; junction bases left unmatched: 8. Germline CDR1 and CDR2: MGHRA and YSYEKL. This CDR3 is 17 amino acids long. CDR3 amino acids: CASSQDLRDRWNTEAFF. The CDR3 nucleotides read TGCGCCAGCAGCCAAGATCTACGGGACAGATGGAACACTGAAGCTTTCTTT.

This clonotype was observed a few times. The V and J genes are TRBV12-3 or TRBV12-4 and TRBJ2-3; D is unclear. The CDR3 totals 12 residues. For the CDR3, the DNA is TGTGCGACCAAAAAGGCCACAGATACGCAGTATTTT. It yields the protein CATKKATDTQYF.

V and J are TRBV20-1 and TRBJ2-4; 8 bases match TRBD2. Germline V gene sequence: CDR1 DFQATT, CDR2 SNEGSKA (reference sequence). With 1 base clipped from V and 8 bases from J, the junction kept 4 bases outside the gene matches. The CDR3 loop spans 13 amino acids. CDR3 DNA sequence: TGCAGTGCTAGAGTCATGACTAGCGACATTCAGTACTTC. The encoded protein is CSARVMTSDIQYF.

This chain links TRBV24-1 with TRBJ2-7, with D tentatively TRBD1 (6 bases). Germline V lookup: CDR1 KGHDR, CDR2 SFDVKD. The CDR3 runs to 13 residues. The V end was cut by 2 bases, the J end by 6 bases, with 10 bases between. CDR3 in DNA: TGTGCCACCAGTGATTCCAGGGGTGCCGAGCAGTACTTC. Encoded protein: CATSDSRGAEQYF.

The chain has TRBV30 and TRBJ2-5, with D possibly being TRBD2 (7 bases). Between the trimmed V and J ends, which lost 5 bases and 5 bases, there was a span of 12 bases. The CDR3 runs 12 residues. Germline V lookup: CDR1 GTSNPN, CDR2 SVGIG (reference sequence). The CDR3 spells CAWGGGGETQYF. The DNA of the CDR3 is TGTGCCTGGGGAGGGGGGGGCGAGACCCAGTACTTC.

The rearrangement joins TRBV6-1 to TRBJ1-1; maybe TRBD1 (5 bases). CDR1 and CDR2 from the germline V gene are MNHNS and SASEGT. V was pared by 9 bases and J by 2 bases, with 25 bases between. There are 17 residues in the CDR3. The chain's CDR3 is CASPNLGESPVNTEAFF. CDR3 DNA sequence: TGTGCCAGTCCTAATTTGGGGGAGTCGCCCGTAAACACTGAAGCTTTCTTT.

The CDR3 is CASSLGPTGYEQYV. The CDR3 region has the DNA TGTGCCAGCAGCTTAGGCCCGACAGGGTACGAGCAGTACGTC. V usage is TRBV7-8 and J usage is TRBJ2-7, with 7 positions matching TRBD1. This CDR3 is built from 14 residues. The germline V gene has CDR1 SGHVS and CDR2 FQNEAQ. V was clipped by 1 base and J by 4 bases; unmatched bases: 4.

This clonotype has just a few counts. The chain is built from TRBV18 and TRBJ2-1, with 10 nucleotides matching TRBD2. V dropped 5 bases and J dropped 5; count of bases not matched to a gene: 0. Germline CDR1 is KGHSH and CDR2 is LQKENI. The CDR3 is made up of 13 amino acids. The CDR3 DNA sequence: TGTGCCAGCTCAGGGACTAGCGACAATGAGCAGTTCTTC. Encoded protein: CASSGTSDNEQFF.

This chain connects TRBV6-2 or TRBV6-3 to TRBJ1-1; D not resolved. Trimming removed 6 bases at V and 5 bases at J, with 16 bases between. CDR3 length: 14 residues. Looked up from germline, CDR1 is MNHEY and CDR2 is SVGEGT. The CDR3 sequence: CASSNGVGVTEAFF. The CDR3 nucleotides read TGTGCCAGCAGCAATGGGGTCGGGGTGACTGAAGCTTTCTTT.

The CDR3 sequence is CASSQAARTSAYGYTF. The CDR3, as DNA: TGCGCCAGCAGCCAAGCCGCACGGACATCCGCCTATGGCTACACCTTC. The chain combines TRBV4-1 with TRBJ1-2; a possible D gene is TRBD1 (5 bases). This CDR3 region has 16 residues. V was pared by 1 base and J by 4 bases, with 16 bases between. Per germline, CDR1 MGHRA and CDR2 YSYEKL.

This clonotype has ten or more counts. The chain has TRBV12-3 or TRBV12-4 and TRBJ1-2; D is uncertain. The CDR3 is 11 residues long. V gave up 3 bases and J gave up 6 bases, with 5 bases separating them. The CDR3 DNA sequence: TGTGCCAGCAGTTTCCAGGATGGCTACACCTTC. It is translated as CASSFQDGYTF.

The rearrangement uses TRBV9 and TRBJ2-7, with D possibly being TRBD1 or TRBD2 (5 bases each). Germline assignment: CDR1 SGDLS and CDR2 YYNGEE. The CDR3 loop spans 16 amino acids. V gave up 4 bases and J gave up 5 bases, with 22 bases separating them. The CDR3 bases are TGTGCCAGCAGCCTTCGAAACGGGGCTCTTAGTGACGAGCAGTACTTC. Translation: CASSLRNGALSDEQYF. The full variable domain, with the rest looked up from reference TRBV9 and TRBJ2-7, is DSGVTQTPKHLITATGQRVTLRCSPRSGDLSVYWYQQSLDQGLQFLIQYYNGEERAKGNILERFSAQQFPDLHSELNLSSLELGDSALYFCASSLRNGALSDEQYFGPGTRLTVT.

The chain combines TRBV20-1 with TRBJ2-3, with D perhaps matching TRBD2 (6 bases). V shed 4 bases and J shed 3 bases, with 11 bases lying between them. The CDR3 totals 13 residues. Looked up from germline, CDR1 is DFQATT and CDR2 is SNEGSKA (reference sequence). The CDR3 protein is CSATEGGTDTQYF. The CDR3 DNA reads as TGCAGTGCTACCGAGGGAGGTACAGATACGCAGTATTTT.

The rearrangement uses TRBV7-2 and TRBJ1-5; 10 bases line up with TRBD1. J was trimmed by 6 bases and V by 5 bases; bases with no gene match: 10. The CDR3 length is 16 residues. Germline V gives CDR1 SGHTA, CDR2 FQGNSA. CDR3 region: CASSHGPTGGGQPQHF. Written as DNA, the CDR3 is TGTGCCAGCAGCCACGGCCCGACAGGGGGCGGTCAGCCCCAGCATTTT. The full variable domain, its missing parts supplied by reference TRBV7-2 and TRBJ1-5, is GAGVSQSPSNKVTEKGKDVELRCDPISGHTALYWYRQSLGQGLEFLIYFQGNSAPDKSGLPSDRFSAERTGGSVSTLTIQRTQQEDSAVYLCASSHGPTGGGQPQHFGDGTRLSIL.

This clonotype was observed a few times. The CDR3 loop reads CASSLRLDRRYF. The DNA for the CDR3 is TGTGCCAGCAGTTTAAGACTGGACAGGAGGTATTTT. The chain uses TRBV28 and TRBJ2-3, with 7 bases matching TRBD1. This CDR3 is built from 12 residues. CDR1 is MDHEN and CDR2 is SYDVKM in the germline V gene. The junction had 7 bases not matched to a gene; V was cut back by 2 bases and J by 14 bases.

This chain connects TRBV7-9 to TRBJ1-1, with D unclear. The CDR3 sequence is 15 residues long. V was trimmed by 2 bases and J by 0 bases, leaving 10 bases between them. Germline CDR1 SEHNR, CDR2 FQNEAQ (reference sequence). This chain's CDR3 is CASSLFHIMNTEAFF. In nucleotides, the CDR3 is TGTGCCAGCAGCTTATTTCATATCATGAACACTGAAGCTTTCTTT.

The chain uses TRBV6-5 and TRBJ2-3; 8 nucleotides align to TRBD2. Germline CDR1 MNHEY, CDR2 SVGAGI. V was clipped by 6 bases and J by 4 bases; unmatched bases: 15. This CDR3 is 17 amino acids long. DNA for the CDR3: TGTGCCAGCAGCCATGGATTGAAATCGGGGGGGGCAGATACGCAGTATTTT. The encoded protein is CASSHGLKSGGADTQYF.

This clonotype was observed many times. The CDR3 bases are TGTGCCAGCAGCTTGGTGGGGCTGAACACCGGGGAGCTGTTTTTT. This translates into CASSLVGLNTGELFF. The chain is built from TRBV5-5 and TRBJ2-2; TRBD1 might be the D (5 bases). The CDR3 spans 15 residues. Germline CDR1 reads SGHKS; CDR2 reads YYEKEE (reference sequence). Trimming pared 0 bases from V and 1 base from J, leaving 7 bases between.

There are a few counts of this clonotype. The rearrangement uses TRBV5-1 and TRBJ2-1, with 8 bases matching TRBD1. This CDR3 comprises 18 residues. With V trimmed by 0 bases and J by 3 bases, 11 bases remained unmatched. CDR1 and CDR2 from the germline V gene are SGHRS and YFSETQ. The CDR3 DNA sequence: TGCGCCAGCAGCTTGGACGTATTTACAGGGGGTTACTACAATGAGCAGTTCTTC. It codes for CASSLDVFTGGYYNEQFF.

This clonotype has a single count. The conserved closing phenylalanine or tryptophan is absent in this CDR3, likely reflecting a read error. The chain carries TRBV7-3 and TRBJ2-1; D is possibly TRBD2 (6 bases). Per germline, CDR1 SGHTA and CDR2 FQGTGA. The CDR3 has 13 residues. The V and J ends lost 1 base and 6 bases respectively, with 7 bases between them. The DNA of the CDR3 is TGTGCCAGCAGCTTAAGGAGGGGCAATGAGCAGTTCTAC. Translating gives CASSLRRGNEQFY.

The CDR3 spells CASSRTTALVGQETQYF. CDR3 sequence (DNA): TGCGCCAGCAGCCGAACGACCGCCCTTGTGGGGCAAGAGACCCAGTACTTC. This rearrangement joins TRBV5-1 to TRBJ2-5, with D unclear. This CDR3 has 17 residues. V was trimmed by 4 bases and J by 2 bases, leaving 21 bases between them. Germline loops: CDR1 SGHRS, CDR2 YFSETQ.

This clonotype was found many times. CDR3 amino acids: CASSLVGGGLADTQYF. DNA of the CDR3: TGTGCCAGCAGCTTAGTTGGGGGGGGGCTGGCAGATACGCAGTATTTT. This chain links TRBV7-8 with TRBJ2-3; D is possibly TRBD2 (7 bases). The CDR3 has 16 residues. Trimming left V 1 base short and J 4 bases short, with 15 bases between. Looked up from germline, CDR1 is SGHVS and CDR2 is FQNEAQ.

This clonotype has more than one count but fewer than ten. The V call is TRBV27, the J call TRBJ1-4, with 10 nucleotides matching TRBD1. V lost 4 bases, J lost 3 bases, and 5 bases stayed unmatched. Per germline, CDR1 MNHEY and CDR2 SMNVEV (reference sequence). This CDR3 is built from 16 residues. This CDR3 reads CASSSRGQGANEKLFF. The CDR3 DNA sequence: TGTGCCAGCAGTTCGAGAGGACAGGGGGCTAATGAAAAACTGTTTTTT.

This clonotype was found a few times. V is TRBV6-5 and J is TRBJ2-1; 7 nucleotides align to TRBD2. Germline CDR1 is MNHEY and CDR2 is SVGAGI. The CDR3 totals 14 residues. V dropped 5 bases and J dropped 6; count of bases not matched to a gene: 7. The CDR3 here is CASSPGLPSNEQFF. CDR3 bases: TGTGCCAGCAGTCCGGGACTACCCTCCAATGAGCAGTTCTTC.

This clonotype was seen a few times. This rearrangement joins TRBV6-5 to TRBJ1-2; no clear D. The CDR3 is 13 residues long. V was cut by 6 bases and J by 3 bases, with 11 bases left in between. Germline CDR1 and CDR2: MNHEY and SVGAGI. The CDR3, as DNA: TGTGCCAGCAGCGAAGTCGGGTACTATGGCTACACCTTC. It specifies CASSEVGYYGYTF.

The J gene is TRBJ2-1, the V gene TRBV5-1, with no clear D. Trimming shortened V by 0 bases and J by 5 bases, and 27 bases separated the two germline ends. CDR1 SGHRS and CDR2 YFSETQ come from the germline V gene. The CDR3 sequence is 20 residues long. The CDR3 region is CASSLEFSPSSTKINNEQFF. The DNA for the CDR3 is TGCGCCAGCAGCTTGGAGTTTTCGCCGTCCAGCACAAAGATTAACAATGAGCAGTTCTTC.

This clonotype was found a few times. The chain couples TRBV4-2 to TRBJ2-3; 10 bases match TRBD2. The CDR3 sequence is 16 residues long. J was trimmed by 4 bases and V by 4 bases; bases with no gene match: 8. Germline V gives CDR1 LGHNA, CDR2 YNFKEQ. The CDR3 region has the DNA TGTGCCAGCAGCCGACCCACAGCGGGGGGGTCAGATACGCAGTATTTT. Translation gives CASSRPTAGGSDTQYF.

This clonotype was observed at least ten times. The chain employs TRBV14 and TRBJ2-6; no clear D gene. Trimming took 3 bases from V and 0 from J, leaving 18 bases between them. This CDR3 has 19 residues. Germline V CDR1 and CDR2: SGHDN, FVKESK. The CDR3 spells CASSHPRSRRSSGANVLTF. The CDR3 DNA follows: TGTGCCAGCAGCCATCCAAGGAGCAGGCGAAGCTCTGGGGCCAACGTCCTGACTTTC.

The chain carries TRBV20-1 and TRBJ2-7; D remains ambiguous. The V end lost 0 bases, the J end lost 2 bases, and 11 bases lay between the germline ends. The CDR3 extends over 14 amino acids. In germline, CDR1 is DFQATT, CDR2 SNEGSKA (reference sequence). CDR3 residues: CSARDAGLPYEQYF. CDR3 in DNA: TGCAGTGCTAGAGATGCTGGATTACCCTACGAGCAGTACTTC.

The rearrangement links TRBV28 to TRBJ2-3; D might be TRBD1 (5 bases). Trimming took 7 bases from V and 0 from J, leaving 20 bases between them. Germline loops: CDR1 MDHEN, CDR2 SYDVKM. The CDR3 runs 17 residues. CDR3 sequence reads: CASTRQLQGLSTDTQYF. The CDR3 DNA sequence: TGTGCCAGCACCCGACAGCTGCAGGGCCTTAGCACAGATACGCAGTATTTT.

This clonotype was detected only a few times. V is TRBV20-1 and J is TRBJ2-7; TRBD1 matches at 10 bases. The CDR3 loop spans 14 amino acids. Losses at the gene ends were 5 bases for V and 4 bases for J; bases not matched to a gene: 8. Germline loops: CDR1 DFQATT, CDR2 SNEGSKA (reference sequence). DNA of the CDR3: TGCAGTGCTGAAGAACCGGGACAGGGGTACGAGCAGTACTTC. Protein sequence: CSAEEPGQGYEQYF.

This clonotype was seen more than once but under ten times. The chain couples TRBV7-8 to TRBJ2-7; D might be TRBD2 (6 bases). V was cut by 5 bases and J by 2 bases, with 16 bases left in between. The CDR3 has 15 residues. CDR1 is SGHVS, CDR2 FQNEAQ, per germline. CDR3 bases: TGTGCCAGCAGCCTTATGGGACTTTCTACCTACGAGCAGTACGTC. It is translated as CASSLMGLSTYEQYV.